Included here is one T cell receptor (beta chain) sequence, with context. The antigen is unknown. This specimen belongs to a study of Siglec-9 on CD8 T cells in melanoma. Study-wide points: An effector memory CD8+ T-cell subset seemingly accumulating in melanoma was reportedly marked and regulated by Siglec-9.

The CDR3 runs to 13 residues. Trimming cost V 0 bases and J 5 bases, with 6 bases left between them. Germline CDR1 reads SGHDT; CDR2 reads YYEEEE. Here immunoSEQ multiplex PCR was the method, and the copy in TCRdb shows in-frame clones only, minus some. This table has approximately 39,000 clones, 65% to 85% appearing once. The V call is TRBV5-6, the J call TRBJ1-5; D unresolved. The TCR originated in a human donor in good health. The source material was Siglec-9- CD8+ T cells sorted from blood. The CDR3 spells CASSLGSHQPQHF. The CDR3 DNA reads as TGTGCCAGCAGCTTGGGGTCTCATCAGCCCCAGCATTTT.